This TCR beta chain comes out of a study of blood T cell repertoires in COVID-19. Study context: T cells, B-cell-depleted T cells, or PBMCs provided the cDNA or gDNA that served as material.

Profiled with immunoSEQ multiplex PCR; TCRdb holds only in-frame clones, not every one. The table lists about 150,000 clones, roughly 87% of them singletons. The germline V gene has CDR1 MNHNS and CDR2 SASEGT. Deletions cut 1 base from V and 0 bases from J, with 7 bases between. The CDR3 consists of 15 residues. This receptor was taken from a woman between 40 and 55 years old who had been exposed to COVID-19. Sequenced material: PBMCs or T cells enriched from blood (not recorded which). J is TRBJ2-1 and V is TRBV6-1; D not resolved. DNA for the CDR3: TGTGCCAGCAGTGAAGTCCCTAGCTCCTACAATGAGCAGTTCTTC. This codes for CASSEVPSSYNEQFF.